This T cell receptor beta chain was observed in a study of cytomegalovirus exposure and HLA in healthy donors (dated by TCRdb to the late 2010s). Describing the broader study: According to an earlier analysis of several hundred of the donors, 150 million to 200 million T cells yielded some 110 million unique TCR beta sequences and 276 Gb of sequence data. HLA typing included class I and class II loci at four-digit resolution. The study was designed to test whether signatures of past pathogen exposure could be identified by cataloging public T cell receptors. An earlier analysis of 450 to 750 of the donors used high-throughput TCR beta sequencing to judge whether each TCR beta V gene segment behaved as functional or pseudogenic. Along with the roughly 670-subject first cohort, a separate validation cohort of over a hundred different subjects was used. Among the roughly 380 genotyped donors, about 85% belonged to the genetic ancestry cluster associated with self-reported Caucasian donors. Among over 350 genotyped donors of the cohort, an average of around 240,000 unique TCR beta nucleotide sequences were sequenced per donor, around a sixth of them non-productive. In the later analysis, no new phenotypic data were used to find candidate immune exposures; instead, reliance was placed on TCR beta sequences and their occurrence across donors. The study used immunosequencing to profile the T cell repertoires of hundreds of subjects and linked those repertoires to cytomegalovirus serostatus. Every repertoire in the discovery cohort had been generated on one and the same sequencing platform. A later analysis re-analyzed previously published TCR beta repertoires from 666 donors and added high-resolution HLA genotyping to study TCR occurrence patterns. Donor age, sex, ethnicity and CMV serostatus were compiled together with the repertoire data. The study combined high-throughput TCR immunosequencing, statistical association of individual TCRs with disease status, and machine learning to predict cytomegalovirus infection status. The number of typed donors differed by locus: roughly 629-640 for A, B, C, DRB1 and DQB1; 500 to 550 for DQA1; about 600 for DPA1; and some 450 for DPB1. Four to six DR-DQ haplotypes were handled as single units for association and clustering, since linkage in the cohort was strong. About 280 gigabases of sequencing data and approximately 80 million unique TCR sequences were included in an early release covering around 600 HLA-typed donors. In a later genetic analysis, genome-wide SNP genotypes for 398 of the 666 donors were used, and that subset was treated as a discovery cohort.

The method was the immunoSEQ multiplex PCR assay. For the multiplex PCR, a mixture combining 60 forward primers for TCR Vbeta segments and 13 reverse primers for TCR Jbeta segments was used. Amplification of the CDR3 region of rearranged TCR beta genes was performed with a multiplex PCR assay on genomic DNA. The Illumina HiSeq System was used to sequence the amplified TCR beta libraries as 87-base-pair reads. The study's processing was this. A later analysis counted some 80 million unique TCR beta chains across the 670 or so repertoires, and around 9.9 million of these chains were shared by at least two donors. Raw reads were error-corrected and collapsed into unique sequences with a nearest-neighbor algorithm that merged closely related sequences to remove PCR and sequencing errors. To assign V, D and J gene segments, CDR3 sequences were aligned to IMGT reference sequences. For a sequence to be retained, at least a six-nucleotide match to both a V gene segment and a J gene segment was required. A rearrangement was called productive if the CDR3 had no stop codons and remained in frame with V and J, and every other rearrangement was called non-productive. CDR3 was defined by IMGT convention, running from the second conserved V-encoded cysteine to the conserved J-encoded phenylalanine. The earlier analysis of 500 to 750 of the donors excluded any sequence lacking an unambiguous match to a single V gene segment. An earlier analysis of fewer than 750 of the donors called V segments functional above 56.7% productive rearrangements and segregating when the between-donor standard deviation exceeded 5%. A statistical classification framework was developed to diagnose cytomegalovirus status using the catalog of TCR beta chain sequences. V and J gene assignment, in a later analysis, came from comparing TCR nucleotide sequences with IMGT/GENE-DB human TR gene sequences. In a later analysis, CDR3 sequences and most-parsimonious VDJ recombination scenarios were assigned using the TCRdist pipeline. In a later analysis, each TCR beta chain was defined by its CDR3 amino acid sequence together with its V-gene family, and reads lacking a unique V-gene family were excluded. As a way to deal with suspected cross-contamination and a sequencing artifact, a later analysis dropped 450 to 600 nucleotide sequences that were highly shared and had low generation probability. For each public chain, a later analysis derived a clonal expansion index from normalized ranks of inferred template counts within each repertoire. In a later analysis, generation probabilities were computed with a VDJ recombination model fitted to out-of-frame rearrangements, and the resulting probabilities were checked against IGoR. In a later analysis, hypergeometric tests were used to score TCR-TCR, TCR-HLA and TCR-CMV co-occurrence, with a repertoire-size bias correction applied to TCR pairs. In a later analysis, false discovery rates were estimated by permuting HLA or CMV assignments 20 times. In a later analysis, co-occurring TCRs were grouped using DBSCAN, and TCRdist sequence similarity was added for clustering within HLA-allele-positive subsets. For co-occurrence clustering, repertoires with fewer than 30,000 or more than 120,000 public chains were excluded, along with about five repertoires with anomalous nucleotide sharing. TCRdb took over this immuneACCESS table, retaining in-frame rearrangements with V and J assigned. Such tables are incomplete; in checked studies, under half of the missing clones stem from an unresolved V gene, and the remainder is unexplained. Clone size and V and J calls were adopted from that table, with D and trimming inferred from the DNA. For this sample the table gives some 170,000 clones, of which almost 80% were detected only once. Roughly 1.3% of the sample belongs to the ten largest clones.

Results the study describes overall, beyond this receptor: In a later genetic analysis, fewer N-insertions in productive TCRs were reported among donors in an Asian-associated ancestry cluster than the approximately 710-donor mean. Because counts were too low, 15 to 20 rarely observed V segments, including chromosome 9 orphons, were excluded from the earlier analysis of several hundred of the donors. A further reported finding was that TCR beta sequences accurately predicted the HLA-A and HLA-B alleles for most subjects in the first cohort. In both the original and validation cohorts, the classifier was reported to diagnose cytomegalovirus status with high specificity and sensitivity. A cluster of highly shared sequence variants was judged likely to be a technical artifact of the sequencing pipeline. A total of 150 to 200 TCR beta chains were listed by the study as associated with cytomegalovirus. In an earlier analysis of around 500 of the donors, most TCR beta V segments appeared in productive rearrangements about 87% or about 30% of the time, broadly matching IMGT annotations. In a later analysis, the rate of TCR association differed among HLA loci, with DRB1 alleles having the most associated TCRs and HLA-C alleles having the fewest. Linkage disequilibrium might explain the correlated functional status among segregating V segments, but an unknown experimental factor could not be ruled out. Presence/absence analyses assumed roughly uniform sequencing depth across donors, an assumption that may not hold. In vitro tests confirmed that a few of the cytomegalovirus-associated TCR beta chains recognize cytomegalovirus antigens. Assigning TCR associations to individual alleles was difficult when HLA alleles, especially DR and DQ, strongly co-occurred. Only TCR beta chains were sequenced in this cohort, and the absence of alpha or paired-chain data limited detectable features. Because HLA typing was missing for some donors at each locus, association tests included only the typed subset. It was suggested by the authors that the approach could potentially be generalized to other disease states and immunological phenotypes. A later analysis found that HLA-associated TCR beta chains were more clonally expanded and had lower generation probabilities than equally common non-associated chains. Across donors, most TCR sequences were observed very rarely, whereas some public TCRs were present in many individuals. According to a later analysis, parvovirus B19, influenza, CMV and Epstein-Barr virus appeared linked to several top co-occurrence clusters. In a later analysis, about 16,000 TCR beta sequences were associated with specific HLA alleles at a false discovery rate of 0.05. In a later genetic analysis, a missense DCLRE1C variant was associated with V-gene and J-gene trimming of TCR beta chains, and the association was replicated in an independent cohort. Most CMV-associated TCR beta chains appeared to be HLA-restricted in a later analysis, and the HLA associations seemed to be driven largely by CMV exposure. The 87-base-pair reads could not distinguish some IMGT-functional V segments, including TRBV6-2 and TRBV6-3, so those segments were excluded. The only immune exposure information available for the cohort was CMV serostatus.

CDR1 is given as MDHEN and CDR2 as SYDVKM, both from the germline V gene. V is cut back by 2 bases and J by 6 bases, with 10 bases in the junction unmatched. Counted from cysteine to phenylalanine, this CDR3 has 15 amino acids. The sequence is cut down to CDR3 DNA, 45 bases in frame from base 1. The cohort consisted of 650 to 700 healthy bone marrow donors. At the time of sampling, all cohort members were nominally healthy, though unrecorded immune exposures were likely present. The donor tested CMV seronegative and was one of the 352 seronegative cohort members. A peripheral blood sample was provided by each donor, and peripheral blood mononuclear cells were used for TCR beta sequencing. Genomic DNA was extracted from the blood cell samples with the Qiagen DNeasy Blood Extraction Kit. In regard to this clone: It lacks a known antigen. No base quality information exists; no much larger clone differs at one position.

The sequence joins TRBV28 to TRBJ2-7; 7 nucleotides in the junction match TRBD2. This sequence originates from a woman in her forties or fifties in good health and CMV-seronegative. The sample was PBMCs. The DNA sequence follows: TGTGCCAGCAGTTTAGGGGGGAGGGGAGCAATCGAGCAGTACTTC. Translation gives CASSLGGRGAIEQYF.